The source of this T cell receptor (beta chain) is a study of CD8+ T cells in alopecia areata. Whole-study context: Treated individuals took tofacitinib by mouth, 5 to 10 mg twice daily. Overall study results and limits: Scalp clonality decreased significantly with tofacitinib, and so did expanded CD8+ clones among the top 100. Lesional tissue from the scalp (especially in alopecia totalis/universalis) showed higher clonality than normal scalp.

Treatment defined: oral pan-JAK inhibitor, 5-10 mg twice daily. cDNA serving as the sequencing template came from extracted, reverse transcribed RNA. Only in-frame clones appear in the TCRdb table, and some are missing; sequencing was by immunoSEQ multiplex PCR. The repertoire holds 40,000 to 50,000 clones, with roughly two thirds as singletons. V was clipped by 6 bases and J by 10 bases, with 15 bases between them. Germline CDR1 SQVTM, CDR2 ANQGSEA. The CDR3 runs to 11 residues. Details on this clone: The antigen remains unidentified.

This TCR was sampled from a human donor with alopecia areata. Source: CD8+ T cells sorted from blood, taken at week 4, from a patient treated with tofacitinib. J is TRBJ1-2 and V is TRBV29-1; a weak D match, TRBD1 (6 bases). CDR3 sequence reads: CSVPGQFDYTF. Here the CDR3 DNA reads TGCAGCGTCCCTGGACAGTTTGACTACACCTTC. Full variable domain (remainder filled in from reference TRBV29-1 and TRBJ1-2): SAVISQKPSRDICQRGTSLTIQCQVDSQVTMMFWYRQQPGQSLTLIATANQGSEATYESGFVIDKFPISRPNLTFSTLTVSNMSPEDSSIYLCSVPGQFDYTFGSGTRLTVV.